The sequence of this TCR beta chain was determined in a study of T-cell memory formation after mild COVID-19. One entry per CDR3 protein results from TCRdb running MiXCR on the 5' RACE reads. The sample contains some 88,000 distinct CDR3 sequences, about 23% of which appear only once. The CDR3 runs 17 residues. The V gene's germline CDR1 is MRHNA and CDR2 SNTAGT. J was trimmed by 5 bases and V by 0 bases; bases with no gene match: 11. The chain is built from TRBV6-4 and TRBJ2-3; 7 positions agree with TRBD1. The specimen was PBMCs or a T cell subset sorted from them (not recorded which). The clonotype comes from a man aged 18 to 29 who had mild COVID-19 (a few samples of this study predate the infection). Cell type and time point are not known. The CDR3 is CASSDSGRGGAGDTQYF. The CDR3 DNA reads TGTGCCAGCAGTGACTCGGGGAGAGGGGGCGCTGGAGATACGCAGTATTTT.